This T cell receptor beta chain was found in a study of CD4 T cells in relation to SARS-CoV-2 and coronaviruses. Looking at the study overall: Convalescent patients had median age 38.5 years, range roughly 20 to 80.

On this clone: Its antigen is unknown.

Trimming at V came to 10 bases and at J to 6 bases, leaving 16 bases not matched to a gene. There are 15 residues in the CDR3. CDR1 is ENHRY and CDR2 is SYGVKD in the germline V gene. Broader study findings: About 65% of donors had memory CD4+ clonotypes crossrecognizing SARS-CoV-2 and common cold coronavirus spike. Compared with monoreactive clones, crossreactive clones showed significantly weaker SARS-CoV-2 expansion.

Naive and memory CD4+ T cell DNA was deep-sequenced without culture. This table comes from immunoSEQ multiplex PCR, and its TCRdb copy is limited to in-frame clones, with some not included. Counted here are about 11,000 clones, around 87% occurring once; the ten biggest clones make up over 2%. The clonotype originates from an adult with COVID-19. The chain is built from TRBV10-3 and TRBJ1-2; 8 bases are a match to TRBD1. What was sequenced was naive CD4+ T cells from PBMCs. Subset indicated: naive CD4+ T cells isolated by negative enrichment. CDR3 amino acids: CATQRSRQGPHGYTF. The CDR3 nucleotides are TGTGCCACCCAACGATCCAGACAGGGGCCTCATGGCTACACCTTC.